The 32 T cell receptor beta chains reported below all come from one sample, sequenced in a study of cytomegalovirus exposure and HLA in healthy donors. Vbeta (60) and Jbeta (13) primers were used in the PCR. TCRdb's table, derived via immunoSEQ multiplex PCR, lists solely in-frame clones and lacks some. The sample lists over 250,000 clones; more than 55% were seen once. Material: PBMCs. Receptor source: a female donor in good health and CMV-seronegative.

The chain joins TRBV2 to TRBJ2-5, with D possibly being TRBD1 (6 bases). TRBJ2-7 matches the DNA end more closely, so the J call is doubtful. CDR1 and CDR2 (germline): SNHLY, FYNNEI. The CDR3 contains 13 residues. CDR3 region: CASVGHATYEQYF. Written as DNA, the CDR3 is TGTGCCAGTGTGGGACATGCCACCTACGAGCAGTACTTC.

This clone was recorded a few times. V is TRBV6-5 and J is TRBJ1-3; D ambiguous. The V end lost 0 bases, the J end lost 2 bases, and 11 bases lay between the germline ends. The CDR3 is made up of 16 amino acids. Germline V gene lookup returns CDR1 MNHEY and CDR2 SVGAGI. CDR3 DNA sequence: TGTGCCAGCAGTTACTCGCTCGCTAAAGCTGGAAACACCATATATTTT. As protein: CASSYSLAKAGNTIYF.

This chain joins TRBV6-1 and TRBJ1-2; tentatively, D is TRBD1 (6 bases). V lost 8 bases and J lost 9, with 16 bases in between. Per the germline V gene, CDR1 is MNHNS and CDR2 is SASEGT. The CDR3 loop spans 12 amino acids. The CDR3 reads CASGAGDYRYTF. CDR3 sequence (DNA): TGTGCCAGCGGGGCAGGGGATTATCGCTACACCTTC.

This sequence joins TRBV27 and TRBJ1-1; D unclear. Trimming removed 7 bases at V and 7 bases at J, with 19 bases between. Germline V gene sequence: CDR1 MNHEY, CDR2 SMNVEV (reference sequence). This CDR3 comprises 14 residues. The CDR3 nucleotides are TGTGCCAGCACCGTCAGGTGGGCATCTGATGAAGCTTTCTTT. Amino acids: CASTVRWASDEAFF.

This clone was recorded a few times. CDR3 sequence reads: CASSEWSLNTEAFF. The CDR3 nucleotides read TGTGCCAGCAGTGAATGGAGCTTGAACACTGAAGCTTTCTTT. The chain carries TRBV25-1 and TRBJ1-1; no firm D call. Germline-derived CDR1 and CDR2 are MGHDK and SYGVNS. Trimming shortened V by 1 base and J by 0 bases, and 6 bases separated the two germline ends. This CDR3 has 14 amino acids.

V usage is TRBV18 and J usage is TRBJ1-1; D possibly corresponds to TRBD1 (6 bases). Trimming stripped 2 bases from V and 1 base from J, with 14 bases between. The germline V gene encodes CDR1 KGHSH and CDR2 LQKENI. This CDR3 has 16 residues. The CDR3 nucleotides read TGTGCCAGCTCACCAAGGGGGGGGCAATCGAACACTGAAGCTTTCTTT. It specifies CASSPRGGQSNTEAFF.

J is TRBJ2-7 and V is TRBV10-3; TRBD2 aligns across 12 bases. This CDR3 comprises 14 residues. Trimming took 9 bases from V and 5 from J; bases not matched to a gene: 8. The germline V gene encodes CDR1 ENHRY and CDR2 SYGVKD. The chain's CDR3 is CAIKGSSGRDEQYF. The CDR3, as DNA: TGTGCCATAAAAGGCTCTAGCGGGAGGGACGAGCAGTACTTC.

The chain joins TRBV14 to TRBJ2-7; 8 nucleotides align to TRBD2. Germline values: CDR1 SGHDN, CDR2 FVKESK. V gave up 4 bases and J gave up 0 bases; unmatched junction bases: 2. This CDR3 has 14 amino acids. CDR3 nucleotide sequence: TGTGCCAGCAGCCCGAGCGGGAGCTCCTACGAGCAGTACTTC. It is translated as CASSPSGSSYEQYF.

J is TRBJ2-1 and V is TRBV2, with 13 bases that match TRBD2. Germline CDR1 is SNHLY and CDR2 is FYNNEI. The CDR3 loop spans 15 amino acids. V shed 4 bases and J 7 bases; nucleotides not matched to a gene: 4. The CDR3 region is CASSVTSGRDNEQFF. The CDR3 DNA is TGTGCCAGCAGTGTCACTAGCGGGAGGGATAATGAGCAGTTCTTC.

This chain connects TRBV12-2 to TRBJ2-5; the table's D gene call, TRBD1, was not cross checked with the DNA. The J call may not be correct, given that the DNA end is closer to TRBJ2-7. TRBV12-2 is designated a pseudogene. The CDR3 is 18 residues long. The DNA of the CDR3 is TGTGCAAGTCGCCTTCCCTCTGTGAGGGGGCTGAGCTCCTACGAGCAGTACTTC. Translation gives CASRLPSVRGLSSYEQYF.

On this clone: The sample holds other DNA sequences that translate to the same CDR3. V and J are TRBV6-5 and TRBJ2-7, with D maybe TRBD2 (6 bases). Per germline, CDR1 MNHEY and CDR2 SVGAGI. The CDR3 runs 15 residues. Trimming cost V 0 bases and J 2 bases, with 11 bases left between them. CDR3 in DNA: TGTGCCAGCAGTTACTCCTCCGGGGGTACCTACGAGCAGTACTTC. It yields the protein CASSYSSGGTYEQYF.

J is TRBJ2-6 and V is TRBV4-1, with TRBD1 as a possible D gene (6 bases). This CDR3 comprises 15 residues. V shed 2 bases and J shed 4 bases, with 9 bases lying between them. Germline lookup yields CDR1 MGHRA and CDR2 YSYEKL. The CDR3: CASSQSGVGANVLTF. The CDR3 region has the DNA TGCGCCAGCAGCCAATCAGGGGTGGGGGCCAACGTCCTGACTTTC.

The chain uses TRBV2 and TRBJ1-4; TRBD1 might be the D (6 bases). Trimming cost V 7 bases and J 5 bases, with 17 bases left between them. The CDR3 spans 15 residues. From germline, CDR1 is SNHLY and CDR2 FYNNEI. The CDR3 loop reads CASMRGGAPNEKLFF. Written as DNA, the CDR3 is TGTGCCAGCATGAGGGGGGGGGCGCCGAATGAAAAACTGTTTTTT.

The chain carries TRBV27 and TRBJ1-5; possibly TRBD1 for D (6 bases). Trimming stripped 3 bases from V and 9 bases from J, with 18 bases between. From germline, CDR1 is MNHEY and CDR2 SMNVEV (reference sequence). CDR3 length: 15 amino acids. The CDR3 reads CASSFSDRRELPQHF. CDR3 bases: TGTGCCAGCAGTTTCTCAGACAGGAGAGAACTGCCCCAGCATTTT.

This rearrangement joins TRBV30 to TRBJ1-2; TRBD1 might be the D (5 bases). The ends were cut back, 2 bases at V and 7 bases at J, with 11 bases in the middle. Per the germline V gene, CDR1 is GTSNPN and CDR2 is SVGIG (reference sequence). The CDR3 runs to 12 residues. The CDR3, as DNA: TGTGCCTGGAGTCTATCAGGGATTGGCTACACCTTC. It encodes CAWSLSGIGYTF.

As concerns this clone: One junction end does not reproduce the germline sequence, and a read error may be involved. The chain is built from TRBV7-7 and TRBJ2-2, with TRBD2 matching over 9 bases. The V gene's germline CDR1 is SSHAT and CDR2 FNYEAQ (reference sequence). This CDR3 contains 14 residues. This chain's CDR3 is CASSRAGGAGELFF. The CDR3 nucleotides read TGTGCTAGCAGCCGAGCGGGAGGAGCCGGGGAGCTGTTTTTT.

The rearrangement uses TRBV6-5 and TRBJ2-5, with D perhaps matching TRBD2 (6 bases). The CDR3 is 13 residues long. Germline CDR1 is MNHEY and CDR2 is SVGAGI. V lost 2 bases to trimming and J lost 4 bases, with 8 bases between them. CDR3 DNA: TGTGCCAGCAGTTACGGAGGGCCAGAGACCCAGTACTTC. It is translated as CASSYGGPETQYF.

This chain joins TRBV29-1 and TRBJ2-7; D gene ambiguous. V was cut by 7 bases and J by 7 bases, with 14 bases left in between. CDR1 and CDR2 from the germline V gene are SQVTM and ANQGSEA. The CDR3 has 11 residues. This chain's CDR3 is CSAHRDGEQYF. CDR3 nucleotides: TGCAGCGCTCACCGAGACGGGGAGCAGTACTTC.

This clone was seen only a few times. The chain is built from TRBV28 and TRBJ1-4; D perhaps matches TRBD1 (5 bases). The CDR3 is 11 residues long. Germline V lookup: CDR1 MDHEN, CDR2 SYDVKM. The V gene lost 3 bases and the J gene lost 15 bases, with 11 bases spanning the gap. The CDR3 DNA follows: TGTGCCAGCAGTTTTAGAGGACACTTGTTTTTT. Translating it yields CASSFRGHLFF.

This CDR3 is CASRQGGPRAGNTIYF. CDR3 coding DNA: TGTGCCAGCAGACAGGGGGGCCCTCGGGCTGGAAACACCATATATTTT. The chain recombines TRBV7-2 with TRBJ1-3; TRBD1 aligns across 8 bases. CDR1 and CDR2 from the germline V gene are SGHTA and FQGNSA. This CDR3 comprises 16 residues. The V segment lost 6 bases and the J segment 2 bases; nucleotides outside the gene matches: 9.

Remarks on this clone: An end of the junction differs from the germline gene, which may be a read error. The chain is built from TRBV7-9 and TRBJ1-3, with D perhaps TRBD1 (6 bases). Germline V CDR1 and CDR2: SEHNR, FQNEAQ (reference sequence). CDR3 length: 15 amino acids. The CDR3 here is CSSSLDTGSGNTIYF. DNA for the CDR3: TGTTCCAGCAGCTTAGACACAGGGTCTGGAAACACCATATATTTT. Filled out from reference TRBV7-9 and TRBJ1-3, the complete variable domain reads DTGVSQNPRHKITKRGQNVTFRCDPISEHNRLYWYRQTLGQGPEFLTYFQNEAQLEKSRLLSDRFSAERPKGSFSTLEIQRTEQGDSAMYLCSSSLDTGSGNTIYFGEGSWLTVV.

This rearrangement joins TRBV7-7 to TRBJ2-7; 8 bases match TRBD1. Germline CDR1 reads SSHAT; CDR2 reads FNYEAQ (reference sequence). CDR3 length: 17 amino acids. V gave up 1 base and J gave up 0 bases; unmatched junction bases: 8. CDR3 coding DNA: TGTGCCAGCAGCTTAGACTTAGGACAGGGCCGCTCCTACGAGCAGTACTTC. Translating it yields CASSLDLGQGRSYEQYF.

The chain employs TRBV5-1 and TRBJ2-2; TRBD1 aligns across 8 bases. The J segment lost 6 bases and the V segment lost 4 bases, leaving 5 bases of the junction unmatched. Germline CDR1 SGHRS, CDR2 YFSETQ. The CDR3 is made up of 14 amino acids. CDR3 DNA: TGCGCCAGCAGCCCGACAGGGGTGGCCGGGGAGCTGTTTTTT. Its translation: CASSPTGVAGELFF.

The CDR3 nucleotides are TGTGCCTGGAGTCTAGACTCAGATACGCAGTATTTT. This sequence encodes CAWSLDSDTQYF. The V call is TRBV30, the J call TRBJ2-3; D is undetermined. The CDR3 length is 12 residues. In germline, CDR1 is GTSNPN, CDR2 SVGIG (reference sequence). Trimming left V 2 bases short and J 4 bases short, with 7 bases between.

The chain links TRBV5-1 to TRBJ2-3; 9 nucleotides line up with TRBD2. Per germline, CDR1 SGHRS and CDR2 YFSETQ. This CDR3 is built from 18 residues. With 0 bases clipped from V and 0 bases from J, the junction kept 8 bases outside the gene matches. CDR3 in DNA: TGCGCCAGCAGCTTGGCCGCGGGCGGGAGGGCCAGCACAGATACGCAGTATTTT. This sequence encodes CASSLAAGGRASTDTQYF.

The rearrangement joins TRBV9 to TRBJ1-3; D might be TRBD1 (6 bases). The germline V gene encodes CDR1 SGDLS and CDR2 YYNGEE. V lost 4 bases to trimming and J lost 0 bases, with 14 bases between them. The CDR3 sequence is 16 residues long. CDR3 coding DNA: TGTGCCAGCAGCCCCGAACAGGGATACTCTGGAAACACCATATATTTT. Its protein is CASSPEQGYSGNTIYF.

The V and J genes are TRBV27 and TRBJ1-2, with D possibly being TRBD1 (6 bases). The V and J ends lost 2 bases and 8 bases respectively, with 18 bases between them. Germline V CDR1 and CDR2: MNHEY, SMNVEV (reference sequence). This CDR3 is built from 15 residues. The CDR3 DNA is TGTGCCAGCAGTTTAACAGGGTACGAAGTGGGGGGCTACACCTTC. Protein product: CASSLTGYEVGGYTF.

The V and J genes are TRBV7-9 and TRBJ2-1; 9 bases fit TRBD2. This CDR3 is 15 amino acids long. The V gene end was trimmed by 5 bases and the J gene end by 7 bases; junction bases not matched to a gene: 9. CDR1 is SEHNR, CDR2 FQNEAQ, per germline (reference sequence). In nucleotides, the CDR3 is TGTGCCAGCAGCCCCCTCGGGACTAGCCGGAATGAGCAGTTCTTC. This sequence encodes CASSPLGTSRNEQFF.

The rearrangement joins TRBV10-3 to TRBJ2-1; no reliable D call. This CDR3 region has 12 residues. The germline V gene encodes CDR1 ENHRY and CDR2 SYGVKD. The ends were cut back, 0 bases at V and 9 bases at J, with 6 bases in the middle. The CDR3 spells CAISESVGEQFF. The DNA of the CDR3 is TGTGCCATCAGTGAGTCGGTCGGTGAGCAGTTCTTC.

The chain has TRBV28 and TRBJ2-2; no clear D gene. The V end lost 4 bases, the J end lost 7 bases, and 16 bases lay between the germline ends. Germline loops: CDR1 MDHEN, CDR2 SYDVKM. The CDR3 loop spans 15 amino acids. The CDR3 DNA sequence: TGTGCCAGCAGTTCAAAACCGTCCGCTATCGGGGAGCTGTTTTTT. This gives the protein CASSSKPSAIGELFF.

The V gene is TRBV10-1, the J gene TRBJ2-5; the match to TRBD1 covers 7 bases. The CDR3 totals 13 residues. CDR1 and CDR2 (germline): WNHNN, SYGVQD (reference sequence). J lost 2 bases, V lost 4 bases, and 1 base had no gene match. CDR3 in amino acids: CASSGGQQETQYF. The CDR3 bases are TGCGCCAGCAGTGGGGGACAGCAAGAGACCCAGTACTTC.

The CDR3 nucleotides are TGTGCCAGCAGATTCCAGTTCGATGAGCAGTTCTTC. This gives the protein CASRFQFDEQFF. V and J are TRBV6-6 and TRBJ2-1; D ambiguous. Germline CDR1 is MNHNY and CDR2 is SVGAGI (reference sequence). Deletions cut 6 bases from V and 8 bases from J, with 11 bases between. The CDR3 totals 12 residues.